This T cell receptor (beta chain) was captured in a study of metastatic and nonmetastatic thyroid tumors. Study in general: Repertoire comparisons spanned blood and tumor or nodule tissue from malignant and benign thyroid patients.

Patients underwent thyroid surgery, and none had received any treatment before it. In the original analysis: The distant-metastasis classifier for papillary thyroid cancer was built from CDR3 differences across clinicopathological groups. MiXCR re-clonotyped the PCR reads for TCRdb. TCRdb assigned the V and J calls; the authors' analysis was not used. The data contain roughly 64,000 clones, less than 5% of them singletons. This clone occurred many times. Antigen: not known. The study, taken as a whole, reports: Within blood and tumor, benign nodules reportedly had significantly lower TCR beta diversity than malignant thyroid tumors did.

Germline CDR1 KGHSH, CDR2 LQKENI. CDR3 length: 14 amino acids. With 2 bases removed from V and 8 bases from J, the gap between germline ends came to 15 bases. Sequencing used blood. This chain links TRBV18 with TRBJ1-2, with D hard to call. This TCR was sampled from a female donor with papillary thyroid cancer or a benign thyroid nodule (not recorded which). Some clones in this sample may be carry-over from other donors' samples. CDR3 bases: TGTGCCAGCTCACCAACGGGTTTCCTATCGGGCTACACCTTC. Translating it yields CASSPTGFLSGYTF.